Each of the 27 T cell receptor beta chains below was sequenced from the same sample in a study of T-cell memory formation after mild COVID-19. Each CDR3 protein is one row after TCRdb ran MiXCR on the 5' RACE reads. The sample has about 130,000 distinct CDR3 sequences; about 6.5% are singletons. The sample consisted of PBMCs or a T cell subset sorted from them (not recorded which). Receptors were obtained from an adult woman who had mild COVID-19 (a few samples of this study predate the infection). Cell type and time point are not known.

The CDR3 reads CASSQDANRGNTEAFF. The CDR3 nucleotides are TGTGCCAGCAGCCAAGATGCCAACAGGGGTAACACTGAAGCTTTCTTT. The chain joins TRBV3-1 to TRBJ1-1; 7 bases agree with TRBD1. From germline, CDR1 is LGHDT and CDR2 YNNKEL (reference sequence). V lost 0 bases and J lost 2; bases outside the gene matches: 6. This CDR3 has 16 residues.

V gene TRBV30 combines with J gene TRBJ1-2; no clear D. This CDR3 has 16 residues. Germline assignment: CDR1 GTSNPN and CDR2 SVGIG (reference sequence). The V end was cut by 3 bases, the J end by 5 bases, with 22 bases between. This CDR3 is CAWRPLEGAFYYGYTF. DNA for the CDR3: TGTGCCTGGAGGCCCCTCGAGGGAGCTTTTTATTATGGCTACACCTTC. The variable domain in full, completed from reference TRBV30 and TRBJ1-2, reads SQTIHQWPATLVQPVGSPLSLECTVEGTSNPNLYWYRQAAGRGLQLLFYSVGIGQISSEVPQNLSASRPQDRQFILSSKKLLLSDSGFYLCAWRPLEGAFYYGYTFGSGTRLTVV.

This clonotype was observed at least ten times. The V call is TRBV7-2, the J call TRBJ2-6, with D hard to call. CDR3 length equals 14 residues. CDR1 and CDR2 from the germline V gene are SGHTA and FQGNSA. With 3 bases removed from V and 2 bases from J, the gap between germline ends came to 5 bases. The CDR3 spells CASSLSPGANVLTF. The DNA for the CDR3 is TGTGCCAGCAGCTTGTCGCCTGGGGCCAACGTCCTGACTTTC.

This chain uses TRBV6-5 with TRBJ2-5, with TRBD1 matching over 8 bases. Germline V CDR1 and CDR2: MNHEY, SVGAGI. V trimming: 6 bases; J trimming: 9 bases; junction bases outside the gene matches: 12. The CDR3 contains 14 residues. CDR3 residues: CASRSGQDKRPQYF. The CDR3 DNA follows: TGTGCCAGCAGGTCGGGACAGGACAAGAGACCCCAGTACTTC.

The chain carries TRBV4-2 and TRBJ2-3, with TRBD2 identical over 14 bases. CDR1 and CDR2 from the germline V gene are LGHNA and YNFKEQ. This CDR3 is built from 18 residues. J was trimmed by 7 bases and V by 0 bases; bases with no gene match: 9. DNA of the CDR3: TGTGCCAGCAGCCAAGAAGGGGGGACTAGCGGGAGAGTAAATACGCAGTATTTT. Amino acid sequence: CASSQEGGTSGRVNTQYF.

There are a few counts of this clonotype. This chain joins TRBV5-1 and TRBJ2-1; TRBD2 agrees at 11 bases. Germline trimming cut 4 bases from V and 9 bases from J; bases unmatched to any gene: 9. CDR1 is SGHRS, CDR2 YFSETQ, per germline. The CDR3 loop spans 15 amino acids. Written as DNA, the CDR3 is TGCGCCAGCAGCCCTAGACTAGCGGGATCAGGTGAGCAGTTCTTC. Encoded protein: CASSPRLAGSGEQFF.

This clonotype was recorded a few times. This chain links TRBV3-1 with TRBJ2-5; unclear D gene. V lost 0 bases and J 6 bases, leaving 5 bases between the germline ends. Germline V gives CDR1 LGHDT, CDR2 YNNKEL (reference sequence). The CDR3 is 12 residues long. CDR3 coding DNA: TGTGCCAGCAGCCAAGAGGCAAAGACCCAGTACTTC. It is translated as CASSQEAKTQYF.

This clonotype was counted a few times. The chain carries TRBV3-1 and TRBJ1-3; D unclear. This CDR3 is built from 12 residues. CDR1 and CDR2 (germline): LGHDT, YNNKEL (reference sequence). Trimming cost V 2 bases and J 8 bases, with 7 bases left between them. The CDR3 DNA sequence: TGTGCCAGCAGCCAATCCGGATACACCATATATTTT. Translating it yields CASSQSGYTIYF. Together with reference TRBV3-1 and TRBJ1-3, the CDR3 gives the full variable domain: DTAVSQTPKYLVTQMGNDKSIKCEQNLGHDTMYWYKQDSKKFLKIMFSYNNKELIINETVPNRFSPKSPDKAHLNLHINSLELGDSAVYFCASSQSGYTIYFGEGSWLTVV.

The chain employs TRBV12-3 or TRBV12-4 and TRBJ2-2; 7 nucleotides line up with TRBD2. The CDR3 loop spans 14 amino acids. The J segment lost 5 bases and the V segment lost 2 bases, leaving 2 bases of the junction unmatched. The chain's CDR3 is CASSLPRGTGELFF. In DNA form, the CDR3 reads TGTGCCAGCAGTTTACCGCGGGGGACCGGGGAGCTGTTTTTT.

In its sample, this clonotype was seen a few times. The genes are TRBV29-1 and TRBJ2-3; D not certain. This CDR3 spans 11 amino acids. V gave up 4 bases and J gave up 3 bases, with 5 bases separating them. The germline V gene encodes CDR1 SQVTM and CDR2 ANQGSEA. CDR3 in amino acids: CSVGRTDTQYF. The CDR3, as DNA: TGCAGCGTTGGACGTACAGATACGCAGTATTTT.

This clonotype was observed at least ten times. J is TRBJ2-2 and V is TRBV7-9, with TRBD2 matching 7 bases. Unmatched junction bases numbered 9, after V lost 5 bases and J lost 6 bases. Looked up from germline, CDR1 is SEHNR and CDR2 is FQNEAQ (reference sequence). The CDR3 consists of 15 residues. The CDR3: CASSPPTGGAGELFF. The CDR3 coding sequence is TGTGCCAGCAGCCCCCCCACGGGAGGAGCCGGGGAGCTGTTTTTT.

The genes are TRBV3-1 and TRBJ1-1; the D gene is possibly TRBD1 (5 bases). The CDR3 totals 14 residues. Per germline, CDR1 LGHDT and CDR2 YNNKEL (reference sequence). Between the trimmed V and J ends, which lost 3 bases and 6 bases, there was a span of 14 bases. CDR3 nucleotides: TGTGCCAGCAGCCAGGCCCCGGGGGTCCCTGAAGCTTTCTTT. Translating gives CASSQAPGVPEAFF.

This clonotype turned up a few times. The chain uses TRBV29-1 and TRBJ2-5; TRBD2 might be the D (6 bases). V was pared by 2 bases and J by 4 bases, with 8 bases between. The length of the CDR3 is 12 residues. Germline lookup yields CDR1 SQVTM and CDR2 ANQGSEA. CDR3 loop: CSVERGRETQYF. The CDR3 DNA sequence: TGCAGCGTTGAACGGGGGAGAGAGACCCAGTACTTC.

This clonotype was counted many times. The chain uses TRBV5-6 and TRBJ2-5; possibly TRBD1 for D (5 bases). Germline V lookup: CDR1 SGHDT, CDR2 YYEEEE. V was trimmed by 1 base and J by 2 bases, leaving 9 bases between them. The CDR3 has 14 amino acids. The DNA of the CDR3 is TGTGCCAGCAGCTTGTGGGGCGATCAAGAGACCCAGTACTTC. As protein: CASSLWGDQETQYF. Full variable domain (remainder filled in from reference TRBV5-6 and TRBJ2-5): DAGVTQSPTHLIKTRGQQVTLRCSPKSGHDTVSWYQQALGQGPQFIFQYYEEEERQRGNFPDRFSGHQFPNYSSELNVNALLLGDSALYLCASSLWGDQETQYFGPGTRLLVL.

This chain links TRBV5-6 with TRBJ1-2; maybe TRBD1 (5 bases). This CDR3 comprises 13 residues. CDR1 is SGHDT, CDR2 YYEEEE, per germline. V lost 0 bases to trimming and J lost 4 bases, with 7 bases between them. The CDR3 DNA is TGTGCCAGCAGCTTGGGACAGACCTATGGCTACACCTTC. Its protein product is CASSLGQTYGYTF.

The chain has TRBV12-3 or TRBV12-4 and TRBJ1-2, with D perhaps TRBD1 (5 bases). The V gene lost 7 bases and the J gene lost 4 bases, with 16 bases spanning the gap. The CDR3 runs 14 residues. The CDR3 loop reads CASTPGRGLYGYTF. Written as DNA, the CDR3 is TGTGCCAGCACTCCTGGGAGGGGCCTCTATGGCTACACCTTC.

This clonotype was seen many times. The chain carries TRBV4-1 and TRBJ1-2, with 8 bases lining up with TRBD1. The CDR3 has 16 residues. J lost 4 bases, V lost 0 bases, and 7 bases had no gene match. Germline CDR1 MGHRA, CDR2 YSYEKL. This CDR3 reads CASSQEEATGGYGYTF. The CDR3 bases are TGCGCCAGCAGCCAAGAGGAAGCTACAGGGGGCTATGGCTACACCTTC.

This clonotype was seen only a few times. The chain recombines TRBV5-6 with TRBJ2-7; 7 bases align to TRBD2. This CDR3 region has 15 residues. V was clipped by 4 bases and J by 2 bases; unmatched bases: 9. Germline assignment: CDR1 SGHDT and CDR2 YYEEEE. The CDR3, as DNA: TGTGCCAGCAGCCTAAGCGGGACCATACCCTACGAGCAGTACTTC. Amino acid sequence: CASSLSGTIPYEQYF.

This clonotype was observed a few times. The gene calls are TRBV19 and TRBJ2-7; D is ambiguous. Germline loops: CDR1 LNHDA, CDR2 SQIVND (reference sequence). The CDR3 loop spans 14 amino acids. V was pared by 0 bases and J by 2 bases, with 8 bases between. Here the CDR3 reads CASSIEKTAYEQYF. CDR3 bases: TGTGCCAGTAGTATAGAGAAGACTGCCTACGAGCAGTACTTC.

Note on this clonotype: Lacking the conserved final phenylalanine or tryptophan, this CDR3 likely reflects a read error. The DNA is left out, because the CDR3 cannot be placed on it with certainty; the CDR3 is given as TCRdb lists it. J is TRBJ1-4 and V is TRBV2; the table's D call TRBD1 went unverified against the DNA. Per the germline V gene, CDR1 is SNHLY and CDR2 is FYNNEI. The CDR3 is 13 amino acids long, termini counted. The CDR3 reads CASRALAQGTTSC.

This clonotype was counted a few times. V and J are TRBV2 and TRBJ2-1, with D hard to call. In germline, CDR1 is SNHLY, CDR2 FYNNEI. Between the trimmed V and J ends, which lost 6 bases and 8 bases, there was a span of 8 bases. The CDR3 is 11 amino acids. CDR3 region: CASRLVYEQFF. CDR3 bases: TGTGCCAGCAGATTAGTATATGAGCAGTTCTTC.

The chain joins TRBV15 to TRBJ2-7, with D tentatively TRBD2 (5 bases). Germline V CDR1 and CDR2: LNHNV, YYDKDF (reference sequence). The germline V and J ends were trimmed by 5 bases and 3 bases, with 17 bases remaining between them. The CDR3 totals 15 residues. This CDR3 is CATSHRGLSGYEQYF. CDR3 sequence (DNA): TGTGCCACCAGCCACCGAGGACTTTCGGGCTACGAGCAGTACTTC.

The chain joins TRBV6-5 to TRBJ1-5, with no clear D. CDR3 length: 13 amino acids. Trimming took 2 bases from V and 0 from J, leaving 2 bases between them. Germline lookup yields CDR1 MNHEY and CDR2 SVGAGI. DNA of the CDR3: TGTGCCAGCAGTTACAGTAGCAATCAGCCCCAGCATTTT. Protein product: CASSYSSNQPQHF.

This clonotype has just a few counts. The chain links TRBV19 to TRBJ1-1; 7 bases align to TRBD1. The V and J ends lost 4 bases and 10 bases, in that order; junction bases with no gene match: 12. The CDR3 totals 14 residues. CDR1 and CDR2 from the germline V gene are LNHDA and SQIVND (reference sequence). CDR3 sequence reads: CASSTGDSRIGAFF. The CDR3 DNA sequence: TGTGCCAGTAGTACGGGGGACAGTCGTATAGGAGCTTTCTTT.

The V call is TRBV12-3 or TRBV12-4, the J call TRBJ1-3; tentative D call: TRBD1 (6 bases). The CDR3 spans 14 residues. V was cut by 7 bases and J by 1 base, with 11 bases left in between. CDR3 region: CASNDRPSGNTIYF. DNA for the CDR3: TGTGCCAGCAACGACAGGCCTTCTGGAAACACCATATATTTT.

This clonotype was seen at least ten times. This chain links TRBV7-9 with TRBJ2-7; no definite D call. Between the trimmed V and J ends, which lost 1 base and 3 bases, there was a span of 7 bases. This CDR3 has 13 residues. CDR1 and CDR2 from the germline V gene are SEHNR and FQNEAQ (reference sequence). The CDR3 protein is CASSLGGFYEQYF. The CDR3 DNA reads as TGTGCCAGCAGCTTAGGTGGGTTCTACGAGCAGTACTTC.

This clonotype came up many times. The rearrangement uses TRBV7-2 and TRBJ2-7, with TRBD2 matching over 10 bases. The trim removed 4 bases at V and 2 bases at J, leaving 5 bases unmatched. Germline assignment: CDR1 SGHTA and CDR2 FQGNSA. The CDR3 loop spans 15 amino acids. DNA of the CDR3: TGTGCCAGCAGCTCCCTAGCGGGAGTTCCCTACGAGCAGTACTTC. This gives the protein CASSSLAGVPYEQYF.